The 2 T cell receptor beta chains reported below all come from one sample, sequenced in a study of T cells after yellow fever vaccination (dated by TCRdb to between 2018 and 2021). Read against the paper, the sample's treatment or condition label means: live attenuated yellow fever vaccine strain. Receptors were amplified or captured by 5' RACE. Sequencing was performed on an Illumina HiSeq 2500. Using fastp at Q25 and MiXCR, TCRdb reprocessed the public reads and kept productive beta chains. CDR3 protein duplicates are merged, each entry listing the most common genes and DNA. The sample table contains 500,000 to 650,000 distinct CDR3 sequences; only one count was recorded for roughly 12% of them. Approximately 15% of the sample rests with the top ten. This specimen was PBMCs, taken on the day of the yellow fever booster vaccination. These receptors all stem from a man younger than 45 who received the YFV17D yellow fever vaccine.

V usage is TRBV9 and J usage is TRBJ2-1; TRBD2 matches at 10 bases. V was pared by 0 bases and J by 6 bases, with 3 bases of the junction left unmatched. The CDR3 totals 15 residues. CDR1 and CDR2 (germline): SGDLS, YYNGEE. The CDR3: CASSVGSSGGNEQFF. The CDR3 DNA reads as TGTGCCAGCAGCGTAGGATCTAGCGGGGGCAATGAGCAGTTCTTC.

V is TRBV20-1 and J is TRBJ2-1; 16 bases match TRBD2. Trimming removed 6 bases from V and 6 bases from J; junction bases left unmatched: 20. This CDR3 contains 20 residues. Germline CDR1 and CDR2: DFQATT and SNEGSKA (reference sequence). DNA of the CDR3: TGCAGTGCCCCCTACCCAGGGGGGACTAGCGGGAGGGCCCGGGTCAATGAGCAGTTCTTC. As protein: CSAPYPGGTSGRARVNEQFF.